This TCR beta chain was recorded in a study of shared T cell receptors in the human thymus. TCRdb's copy holds only in-frame clones and misses some; the assay was immunoSEQ multiplex PCR. The table shows about 380,000 clones, with 85% to 95% occurring only once. The CDR3 runs 18 residues. Unmatched junction bases numbered 11, after V lost 5 bases and J lost 1 base. Germline V gene lookup returns CDR1 SGHTA and CDR2 FQGTGA. This chain uses TRBV7-3 with TRBJ2-3; the match to TRBD2 covers 11 bases. The TCR originated in a human donor. The sequenced sample was thymocytes. DNA for the CDR3: TGTGCCAGCAGCCCGGGACTAGCGGCCAACTTACGCACAGATACGCAGTATTTT. It encodes CASSPGLAANLRTDTQYF.